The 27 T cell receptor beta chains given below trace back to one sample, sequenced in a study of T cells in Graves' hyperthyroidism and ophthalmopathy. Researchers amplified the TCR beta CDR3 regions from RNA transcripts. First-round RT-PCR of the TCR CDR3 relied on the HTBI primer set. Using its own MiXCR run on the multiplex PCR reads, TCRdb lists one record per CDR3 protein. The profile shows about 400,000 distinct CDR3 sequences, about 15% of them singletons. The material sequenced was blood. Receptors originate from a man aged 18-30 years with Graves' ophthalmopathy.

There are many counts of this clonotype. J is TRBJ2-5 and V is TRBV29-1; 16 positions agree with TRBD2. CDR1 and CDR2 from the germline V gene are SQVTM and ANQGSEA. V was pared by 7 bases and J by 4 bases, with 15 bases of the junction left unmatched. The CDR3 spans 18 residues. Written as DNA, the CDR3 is TGCAGCGCCGACACCGGGACTAGCGGGAGGGCATTGCGAGAGACCCAGTACTTC. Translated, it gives CSADTGTSGRALRETQYF.

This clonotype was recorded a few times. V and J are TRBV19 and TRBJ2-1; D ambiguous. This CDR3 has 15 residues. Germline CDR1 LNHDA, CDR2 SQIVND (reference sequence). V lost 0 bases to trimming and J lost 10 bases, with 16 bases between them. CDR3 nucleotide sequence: TGTGCCAGTAGTATAGATCCCGCGAGGTGGCCGGAGCAGTTCTTC. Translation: CASSIDPARWPEQFF.

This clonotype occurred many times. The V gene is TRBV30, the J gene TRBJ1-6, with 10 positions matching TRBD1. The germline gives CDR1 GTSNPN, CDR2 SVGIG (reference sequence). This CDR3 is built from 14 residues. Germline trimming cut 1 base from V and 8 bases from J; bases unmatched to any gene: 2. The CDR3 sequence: CAWSDGTGDSPLHF. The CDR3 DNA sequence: TGTGCCTGGAGTGACGGGACAGGGGATTCACCCCTCCACTTT.

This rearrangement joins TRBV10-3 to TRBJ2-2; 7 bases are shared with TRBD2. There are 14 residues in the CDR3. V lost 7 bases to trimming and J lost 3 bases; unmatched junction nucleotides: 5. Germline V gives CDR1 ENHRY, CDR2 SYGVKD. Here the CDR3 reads CAITQRDYTGELFF. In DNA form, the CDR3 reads TGTGCCATCACCCAGCGGGACTACACCGGGGAGCTGTTTTTT.

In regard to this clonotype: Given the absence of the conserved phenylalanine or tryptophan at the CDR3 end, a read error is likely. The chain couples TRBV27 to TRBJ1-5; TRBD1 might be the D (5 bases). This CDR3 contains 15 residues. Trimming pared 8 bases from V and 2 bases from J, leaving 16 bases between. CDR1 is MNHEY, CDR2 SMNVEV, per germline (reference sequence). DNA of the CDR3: TGTGCCAGCTTAGCCCACGGGGCTGGCAATCAGCCCCAGCATTCT. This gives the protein CASLAHGAGNQPQHS.

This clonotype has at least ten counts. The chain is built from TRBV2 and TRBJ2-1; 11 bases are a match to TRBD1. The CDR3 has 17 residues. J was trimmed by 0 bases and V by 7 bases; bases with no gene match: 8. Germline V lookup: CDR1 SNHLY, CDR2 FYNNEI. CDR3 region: CASIPGQGVSSYNEQFF. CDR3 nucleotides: TGTGCCAGCATCCCGGGACAGGGGGTTTCCTCCTACAATGAGCAGTTCTTC.

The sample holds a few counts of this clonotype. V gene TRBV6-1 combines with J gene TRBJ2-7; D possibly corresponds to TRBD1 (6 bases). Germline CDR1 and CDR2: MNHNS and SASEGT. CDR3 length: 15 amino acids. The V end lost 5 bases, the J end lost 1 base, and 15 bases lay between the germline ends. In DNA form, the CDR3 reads TGTGCCAGCAGTTGGTCAGGACAGAATTCCTACGAGCAGTACTTC. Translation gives CASSWSGQNSYEQYF.

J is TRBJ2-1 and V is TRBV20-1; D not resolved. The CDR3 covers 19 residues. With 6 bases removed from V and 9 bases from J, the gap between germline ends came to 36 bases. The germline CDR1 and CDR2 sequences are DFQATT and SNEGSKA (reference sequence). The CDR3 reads CSASNTHLRINRPSGEQFF. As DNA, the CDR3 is TGCAGTGCCTCTAACACTCATTTAAGGATCAATAGGCCCTCGGGTGAGCAGTTCTTC.

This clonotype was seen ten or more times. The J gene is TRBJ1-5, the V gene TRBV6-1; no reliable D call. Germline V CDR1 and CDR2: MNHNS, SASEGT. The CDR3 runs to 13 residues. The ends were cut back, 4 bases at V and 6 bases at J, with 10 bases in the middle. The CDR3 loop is CASSGHWAQPQHF. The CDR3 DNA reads TGTGCCAGCAGTGGGCACTGGGCTCAGCCCCAGCATTTT.

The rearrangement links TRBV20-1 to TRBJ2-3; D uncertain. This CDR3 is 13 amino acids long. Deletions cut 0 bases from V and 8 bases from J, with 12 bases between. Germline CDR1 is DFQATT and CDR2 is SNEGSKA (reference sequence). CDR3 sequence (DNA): TGCAGTGCTAGAGATCTGGGTTCAATTACGCAGTATTTT. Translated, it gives CSARDLGSITQYF.

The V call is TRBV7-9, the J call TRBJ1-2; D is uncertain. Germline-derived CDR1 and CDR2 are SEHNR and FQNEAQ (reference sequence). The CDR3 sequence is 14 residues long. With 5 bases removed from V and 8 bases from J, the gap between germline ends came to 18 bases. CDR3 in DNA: TGTGCCAGCAGCCTCGGGTCTTCCGGCTACGGCTACACCTTC. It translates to CASSLGSSGYGYTF.

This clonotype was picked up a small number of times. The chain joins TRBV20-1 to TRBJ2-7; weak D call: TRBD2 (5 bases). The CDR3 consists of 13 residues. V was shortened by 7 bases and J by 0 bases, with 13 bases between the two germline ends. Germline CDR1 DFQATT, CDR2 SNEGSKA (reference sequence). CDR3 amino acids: CSGGWRSSYEQYF. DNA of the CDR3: TGCAGTGGAGGGTGGAGAAGCTCCTACGAGCAGTACTTC.

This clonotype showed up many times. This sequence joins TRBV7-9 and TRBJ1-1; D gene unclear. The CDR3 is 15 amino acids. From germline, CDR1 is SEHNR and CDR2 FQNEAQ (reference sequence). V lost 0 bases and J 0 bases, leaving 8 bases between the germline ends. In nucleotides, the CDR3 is TGTGCCAGCAGCTTAGCGGCACCGATGAACACTGAAGCTTTCTTT. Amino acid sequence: CASSLAAPMNTEAFF.

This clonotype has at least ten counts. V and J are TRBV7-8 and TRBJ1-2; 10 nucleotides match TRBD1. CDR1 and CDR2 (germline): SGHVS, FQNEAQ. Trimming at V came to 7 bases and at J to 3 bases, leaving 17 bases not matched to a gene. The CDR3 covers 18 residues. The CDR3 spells CASTPWQTGGVGDYGYTF. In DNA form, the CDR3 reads TGTGCCAGCACCCCTTGGCAGACAGGGGGCGTCGGAGACTATGGCTACACCTTC.

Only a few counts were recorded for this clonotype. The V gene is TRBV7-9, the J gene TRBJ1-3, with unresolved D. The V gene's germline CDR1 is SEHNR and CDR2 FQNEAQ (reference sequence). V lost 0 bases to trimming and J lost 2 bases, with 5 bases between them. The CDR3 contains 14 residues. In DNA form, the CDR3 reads TGTGCCAGCAGCTTAGCGGGAGCTGGAAACACCATATATTTT. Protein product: CASSLAGAGNTIYF.

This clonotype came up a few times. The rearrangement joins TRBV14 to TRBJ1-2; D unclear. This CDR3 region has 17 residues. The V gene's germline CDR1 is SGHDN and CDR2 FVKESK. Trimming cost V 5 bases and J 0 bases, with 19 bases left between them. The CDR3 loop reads CASSASKGLGTNYGYTF. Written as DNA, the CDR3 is TGTGCCAGCAGCGCATCAAAAGGTTTGGGGACTAACTATGGCTACACCTTC.

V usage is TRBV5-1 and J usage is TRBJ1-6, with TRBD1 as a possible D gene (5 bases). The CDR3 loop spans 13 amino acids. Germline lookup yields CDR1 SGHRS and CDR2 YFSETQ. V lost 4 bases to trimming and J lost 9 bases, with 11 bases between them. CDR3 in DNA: TGCGCCAGCAGCGGGGGAGGGGTTTCACCCCTCCACTTT. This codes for CASSGGGVSPLHF.

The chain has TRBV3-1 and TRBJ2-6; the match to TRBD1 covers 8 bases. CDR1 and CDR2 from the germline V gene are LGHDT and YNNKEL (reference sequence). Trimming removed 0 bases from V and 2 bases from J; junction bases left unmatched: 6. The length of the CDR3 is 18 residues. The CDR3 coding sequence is TGTGCCAGCAGCCAAGATCCGAGGACAGGGCCTGGGGCCAACGTCCTGACTTTC. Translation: CASSQDPRTGPGANVLTF.

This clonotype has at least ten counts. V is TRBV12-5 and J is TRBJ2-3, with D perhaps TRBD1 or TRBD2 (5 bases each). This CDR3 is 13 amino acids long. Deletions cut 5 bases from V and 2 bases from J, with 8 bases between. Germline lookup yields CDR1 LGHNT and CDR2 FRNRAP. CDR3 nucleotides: TGTGCTAGTGGTCGGGGCGTCACAGATACGCAGTATTTT. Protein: CASGRGVTDTQYF.

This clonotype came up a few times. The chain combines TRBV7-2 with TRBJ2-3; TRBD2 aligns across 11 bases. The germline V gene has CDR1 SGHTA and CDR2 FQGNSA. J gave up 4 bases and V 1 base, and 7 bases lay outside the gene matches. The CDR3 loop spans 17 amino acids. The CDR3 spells CASSLGSGGAFADTQYF. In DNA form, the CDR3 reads TGTGCCAGCAGCTTAGGTAGCGGGGGGGCGTTCGCAGATACGCAGTATTTT.

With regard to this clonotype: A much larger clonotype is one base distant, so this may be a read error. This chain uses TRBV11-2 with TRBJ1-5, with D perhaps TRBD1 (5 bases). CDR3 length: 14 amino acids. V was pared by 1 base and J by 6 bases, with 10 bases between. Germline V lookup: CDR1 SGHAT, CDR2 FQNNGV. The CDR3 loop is CASSLAGDSQPQHF. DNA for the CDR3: TGTGCCAGCAGCTTAGCGGGGGATAGTCAGCCCCAGCATTTT. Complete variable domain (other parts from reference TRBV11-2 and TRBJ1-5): EAGVAQSPRYKIIEKRQSVAFWCNPISGHATLYWYQQILGQGPKLLIQFQNNGVVDDSQLPKDRFSAERLKGVDSTLKIQPAKLEDSAVYLCASSLAGDSQPQHFGDGTRLSIL.

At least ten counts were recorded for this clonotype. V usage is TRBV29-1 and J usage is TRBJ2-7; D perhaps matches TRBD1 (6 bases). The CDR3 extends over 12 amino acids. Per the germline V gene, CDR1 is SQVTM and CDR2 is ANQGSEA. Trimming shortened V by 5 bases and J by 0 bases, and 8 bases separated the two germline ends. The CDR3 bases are TGCAGCGTTCAGGACAGCTCCTACGAGCAGTACTTC. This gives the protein CSVQDSSYEQYF.

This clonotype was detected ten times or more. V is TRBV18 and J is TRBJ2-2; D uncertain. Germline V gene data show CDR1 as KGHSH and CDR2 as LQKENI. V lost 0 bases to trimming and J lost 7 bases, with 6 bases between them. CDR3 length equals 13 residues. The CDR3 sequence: CASSPPPSGELFF. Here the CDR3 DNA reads TGTGCCAGCTCACCACCTCCCAGCGGGGAGCTGTTTTTT.

CDR3 residues: CSGGYNEQFF. The CDR3 bases are TGCAGCGGCGGCTATAATGAGCAGTTCTTC. The V call is TRBV29-1, the J call TRBJ2-1; D unclear. Looked up from germline, CDR1 is SQVTM and CDR2 is ANQGSEA. This CDR3 is built from 10 residues. Deletions cut 7 bases from V and 7 bases from J, with 8 bases between.

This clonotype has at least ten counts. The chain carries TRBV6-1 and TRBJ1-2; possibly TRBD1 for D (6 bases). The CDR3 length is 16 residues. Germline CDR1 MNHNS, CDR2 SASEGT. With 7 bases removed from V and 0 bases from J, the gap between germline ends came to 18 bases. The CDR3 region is CASTDNQGLANYGYTF. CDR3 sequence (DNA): TGTGCCAGCACGGATAATCAGGGGTTAGCTAACTATGGCTACACCTTC.

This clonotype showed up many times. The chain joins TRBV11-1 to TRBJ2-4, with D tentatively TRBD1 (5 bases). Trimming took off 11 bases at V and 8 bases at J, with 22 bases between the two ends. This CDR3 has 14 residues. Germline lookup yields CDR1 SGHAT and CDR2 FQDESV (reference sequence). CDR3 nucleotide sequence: TGTGCCTGCACCCAGGGTTCTAACTTGGACATTCAGTACTTC. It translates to CACTQGSNLDIQYF.

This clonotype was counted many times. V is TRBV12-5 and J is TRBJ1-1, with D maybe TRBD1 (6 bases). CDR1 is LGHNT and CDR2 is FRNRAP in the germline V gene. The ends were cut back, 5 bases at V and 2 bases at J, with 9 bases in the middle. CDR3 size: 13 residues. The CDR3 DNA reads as TGTGCTAGTGGTCCGGACAGCAACACTGAAGCTTTCTTT. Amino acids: CASGPDSNTEAFF.